There are many counts of the clone carrying this T cell receptor (beta chain). What it binds is not known. Authors of the study amplified TCR beta CDR3 regions from RNA transcripts. HTBI primers were the set used in a first-round RT-PCR of the TCR CDR3. Using its own MiXCR run on the multiplex PCR reads, TCRdb lists one record per CDR3 protein. The repertoire holds some 50,000 distinct CDR3 sequences, with around half as singletons. These data are taken from a study of T cells in Graves' hyperthyroidism and ophthalmopathy. Broader study findings: Most thyroid clonotypes that were expanded above 0.001 also turned up in blood.

This CDR3 is 16 amino acids long. J gave up 0 bases and V 0 bases, and 4 bases lay outside the gene matches. CDR1 DFQATT and CDR2 SNEGSKA come from the germline V gene (reference sequence). The study included ophthalmopathy patients with Clinical Activity Score at least 3, NOSPECS grade at least 4 and duration under 3 months. Researchers barred patients who had uncontrolled infection, other autoimmune disease, pregnancy or lactation. Clinical symptoms, serum thyroxine and TRAb, thyroid ultrasound and orbital computed tomography were used for the diagnoses. The specimen sequenced was blood. This clonotype was obtained from a woman in her 50s with Graves' ophthalmopathy. This chain joins TRBV20-1 and TRBJ2-1, with 8 bases lining up with TRBD2. The chain's CDR3 is CSAREGGRLSYNEQFF. CDR3 DNA sequence: TGCAGTGCTAGAGAGGGCGGGAGGCTCTCCTACAATGAGCAGTTCTTC.